This T cell receptor beta chain was obtained from a study of cytomegalovirus exposure and HLA in healthy donors. The CDR3 consists of 15 residues. Germline trimming cut 2 bases from V and 4 bases from J; bases unmatched to any gene: 7. Germline V gene data show CDR1 as SNHLY and CDR2 as FYNNEI. Assay used: immunoSEQ multiplex PCR; TCRdb lists only in-frame clones, some missing. This sample has about 150,000 clones, with 86% found just once. The donors belonged to the approximately 120-subject validation cohort, separate from the roughly 600-subject first cohort. Sample: PBMCs. The J gene is TRBJ2-7, the V gene TRBV2, with 8 bases identical to TRBD2. The receptor comes from a human donor in good health. CDR3 residues: CASSEMGSGAYEQYF. The CDR3 DNA reads as TGTGCCAGCAGTGAAATGGGTAGCGGGGCGTACGAGCAGTACTTC.